The text below deals with one T cell receptor beta chain. What it recognizes is unknown. This sample was included in a study of CD8 T cells in Susac syndrome. The authors reverse transcribed 0.5 to 1 ug RNA with random hexamers. The CDR3 of TCR beta was amplified by immunoSEQ multiplex PCR across 54 Vbeta and 13 Jbeta. TCRdb itself ran the immunoSEQ multiplex PCR reads through MiXCR, one entry per CDR3 protein. The table includes approximately 200,000 distinct CDR3 sequences, roughly 96% detected once. Study-wide results and limits: Regarding the TCR sequencing and HLA analysis, the study admitted that a relatively small number of individuals were involved.

The multiple sclerosis control cohort comprised treatment-naive individuals presenting with stable or active relapsing-remitting disease. Bulk CD8+ and CD4+ cells came from magnetic negative isolation; CD8+ TEMRA by FACS. V was clipped by 8 bases and J by 7 bases, with 18 bases between them. Germline-derived CDR1 and CDR2 are SQVTM and ANQGSEA. The CDR3 has 13 amino acids. V usage is TRBV29-1 and J usage is TRBJ2-1; tentative D call: TRBD1 (7 bases). This clonotype originated in a human donor with multiple sclerosis. Sequenced material: CD4+ T cells from PBMCs. Written as DNA, the CDR3 is TGCAGCTCCCGCAGGGGGACTGGGAATGAGCAGTTCTTC. Its translation is CSSRRGTGNEQFF.